One T cell receptor (beta chain) is described in this entry. The sample is drawn from a study of memory CD4+ T cells and cytomegalovirus serostatus. The germline V gene has CDR1 GTSNPN and CDR2 SVGIG (reference sequence). This CDR3 comprises 15 residues. V lost 3 bases and J lost 4, with 16 bases in between. Produced via immunoSEQ multiplex PCR; TCRdb's table is partial and in-frame only. The sample includes under 50,000 clones, roughly 78% of them seen just once. Single viable CD3+CD4+CD8-CD45RO+ cells were sorted as the memory CD4+ T cells. V and J are TRBV30 and TRBJ1-5; D possibly corresponds to TRBD1 (5 bases). The TCR comes from an adult in good health and CMV-seronegative. The sample was memory CD4+ T cells from blood. The CDR3 spells CAWSDGTLTNQPQHF. As DNA, the CDR3 is TGTGCCTGGAGCGATGGGACCCTAACGAATCAGCCCCAGCATTTT.